This T cell receptor beta chain stems from a study of early T cells in non-severe SARS-CoV-2 infection. Study-wide results and limits: The VDJdb matching leaned toward anti-spike CD8 responses and overlooked private and CD4 specificities.

Unique molecular identifiers tagged individual cDNA molecules. A single record per CDR3 protein comes from TCRdb applying MiXCR to the 5' RACE reads. In the table there are about 99,000 distinct CDR3 sequences, roughly 15% of which are singletons. In its sample, this clonotype was seen a few times. Its antigen is unknown. Sequenced sample: whole blood. The clonotype comes from an adult who was a healthcare worker with PCR-confirmed SARS-CoV-2 infection or an uninfected control (not recorded which).

CDR3 bases: TGCAGTGCTAGAGTCCCCACGGCTAGCGGCCAGAGGGGTACGCAGTATTTT. This sequence encodes CSARVPTASGQRGTQYF. The rearrangement joins TRBV20-1 to TRBJ2-3, with 7 bases aligning to TRBD2. The germline gives CDR1 DFQATT, CDR2 SNEGSKA (reference sequence). This CDR3 contains 17 residues. V lost 1 base and J lost 8; bases outside the gene matches: 18.